This section outlines one T cell receptor (beta chain) sequence together with its context. This sample was included in a study of blood T cell repertoires in COVID-19. Study-wide background: PBMCs, B-cell-depleted T cells, or T cells provided the cDNA or gDNA that made up the material.

Participants spanned ages roughly 18 to 90 years and resided in around 25 US areas. CDR3 length: 14 amino acids. V lost 3 bases and J lost 4, with 10 bases in between. The germline V gene has CDR1 MDHEN and CDR2 SYDVKM. Only in-frame clones appear in the TCRdb table, and some are missing; sequencing was by immunoSEQ multiplex PCR. The sample contains 300,000 or so clones, 86% of which appear only once. This TCR derives from a woman aged 40 to 50 with acute COVID-19. Sequencing was performed on PBMCs or T cells enriched from blood (not recorded which). The chain is built from TRBV28 and TRBJ2-1, with a tentative D call TRBD2 (6 bases). The DNA for the CDR3 is TGTGCCAGCAGTTTGGCCGGGGGATACAATGAGCAGTTCTTC. Its translation: CASSLAGGYNEQFF. Supplemented by reference TRBV28 and TRBJ2-1, the full variable domain reads DVKVTQSSRYLVKRTGEKVFLECVQDMDHENMFWYRQDPGLGLRLIYFSYDVKMKEKGDIPEGYSVSREKKERFSLILESASTNQTSMYLCASSLAGGYNEQFFGPGTRLTVL.